What follows describes a single T cell receptor beta chain. The antigen is unknown. The sample contains more than one DNA sequence encoding this CDR3. The data belong to a study of cytomegalovirus exposure and HLA in healthy donors. Study context: An early data release held around 80 million unique TCRs from HLA-typed donors. General observations from the study: Per a later analysis, HLA-associated TCR beta chains showed more clonal expansion than other, equally common TCR beta chains. Cytomegalovirus association was listed for 150 to 200 TCR beta chains.

In the PCR, 60 Vbeta and 13 Jbeta primers were used. Original data processing: The authors later counted about 80 million unique TCR beta chains, roughly 11 million of them shared. Sequencing used immunoSEQ multiplex PCR; TCRdb keeps in-frame clones, though not all of them. For V, J and clone size, that table is used; D and trimming come from the DNA. The table records 150,000 to 200,000 clones, about 79% of them present only once. The CDR3 runs 16 residues. Trimming left V 1 base short and J 4 bases short, with 13 bases between. In germline, CDR1 is MNHEY, CDR2 SMNVEV (reference sequence). Material: PBMCs. V and J are TRBV27 and TRBJ2-2, with D tentatively TRBD2 (6 bases). This TCR was sampled from a woman aged 45-65 years in good health and CMV-seronegative. The CDR3 reads CASSLWGEASTGELFF. The CDR3 DNA reads TGTGCCAGCAGTTTATGGGGGGAAGCGAGCACCGGGGAGCTGTTTTTT.